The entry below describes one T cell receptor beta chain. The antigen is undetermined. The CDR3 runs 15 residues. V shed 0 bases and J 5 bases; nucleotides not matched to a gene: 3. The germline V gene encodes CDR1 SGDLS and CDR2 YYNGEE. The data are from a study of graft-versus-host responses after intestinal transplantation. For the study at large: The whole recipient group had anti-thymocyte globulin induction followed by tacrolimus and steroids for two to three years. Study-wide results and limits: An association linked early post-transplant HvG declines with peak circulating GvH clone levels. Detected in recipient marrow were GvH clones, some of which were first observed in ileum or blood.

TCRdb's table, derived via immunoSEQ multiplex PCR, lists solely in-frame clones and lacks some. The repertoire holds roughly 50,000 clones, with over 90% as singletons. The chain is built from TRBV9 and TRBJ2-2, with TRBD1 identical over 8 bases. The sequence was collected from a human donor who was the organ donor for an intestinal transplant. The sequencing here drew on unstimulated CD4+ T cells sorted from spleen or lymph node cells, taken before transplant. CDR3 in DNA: TGTGCCAGCAGCGTAGTCGACAGGGGTACCGGGGAGCTGTTTTTT. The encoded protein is CASSVVDRGTGELFF.